A selection of T cell receptor beta chains follows, all from one sample in a study of blood T cell repertoires in COVID-19. The data were produced by immunoSEQ multiplex PCR, yet TCRdb's version contains in-frame clones alone and is incomplete. The sample records over 250,000 clones, over 75% being singletons. What was sequenced was PBMCs or T cells enriched from blood (not recorded which). Receptor source: a woman aged 25 to 45 who had recovered from COVID-19. Each CDR3 is given with its conserved first and last residue. The D gene is left open where the match is weak. Clone size is stated in some rows and not others, as once, few, many or a class when expanded.

d_gene,j_gene,v_gene,abundance,len,CDR3aa,CDR3nt
TRBD1,TRBJ2-2,TRBV28,.,17,CASSSYQGGPNTGELFF,TGTGCCAGCAGCTCCTACCAAGGGGGCCCGAACACCGGGGAGCTGTTTTTT
TRBD2,TRBJ2-3,TRBV3-1/TRBV3-2,.,19,CASSQVGTSGLERTDTQYF,TGTGCCAGCAGCCAAGTCGGGACTAGCGGGCTTGAACGCACAGATACGCAGTATTTT
TRBD1,TRBJ1-2,TRBV28,few,15,CASRPTGKGVYGYTF,TGTGCCAGCAGACCGACAGGGAAGGGGGTGTACGGCTACACCTTC
.,TRBJ1-2,TRBV27,.,13,CASSTSGDDGYTF,TGTGCCAGCAGTACCTCAGGGGATGATGGCTACACCTTC
.,TRBJ1-2,TRBV28,.,14,CASSLAGLRGGYTF,TGTGCCAGCAGTTTGGCTGGCCTCCGAGGGGGCTACACCTTC
.,TRBJ2-1,TRBV11-2,few,15,CASSFSVEGSNEQFF,TGTGCCAGCAGCTTTAGCGTGGAAGGCAGCAATGAGCAGTTCTTC
.,TRBJ1-5,TRBV5-1,.,14,CASSLYSGDQPQHF,TGCGCCAGCAGCTTGTATTCAGGGGACCAGCCCCAGCATTTT
TRBD1,TRBJ1-4,TRBV2,once,17,CASSEALGQATNEKLFF,TGTGCCAGCAGTGAAGCTCTTGGACAGGCAACTAATGAAAAACTGTTTTTT
.,TRBJ2-7,TRBV24-1,.,15,CATSDPHRGTYEQYF,TGTGCCACCAGTGATCCACATCGGGGTACCTACGAGCAGTACTTC
.,TRBJ1-2,TRBV7-9,.,13,CASSPGEIYGYTF,TGTGCCAGCAGTCCCGGAGAGATCTATGGCTACACCTTC
.,TRBJ1-1,TRBV27,.,14,CASSRGGDYTEAFF,TGTGCCAGCAGCCGCGGCGGGGATTACACTGAAGCTTTCTTT
TRBD1,TRBJ1-2,TRBV5-4,.,15,CASSLRGTEVYGYTF,TGTGCCAGCAGCTTGCGCGGGACAGAAGTCTATGGCTACACCTTC
.,TRBJ2-7,TRBV10-3,.,13,CAISSGQTYEQYF,TGTGCCATCAGTTCCGGACAGACCTACGAGCAGTACTTC
TRBD2,TRBJ2-3,TRBV5-5,.,16,CASSWGLSGFTDTQYF,TGTGCCAGCAGCTGGGGACTAAGCGGTTTCACAGATACGCAGTATTTT
TRBD2,TRBJ2-7,TRBV3-1/TRBV3-2,.,13,CARPIAGDDEQYF,TGTGCCAGGCCGATAGCGGGAGACGACGAGCAGTACTTC
.,TRBJ1-1,TRBV3-1/TRBV3-2,.,16,CASSQFSTREYTEAFF,TGTGCCAGCAGCCAATTCTCCACTAGGGAATACACTGAAGCTTTCTTT
.,TRBJ1-5,TRBV10-3,.,12,CASGGLNQPQHF,TGTGCCTCGGGAGGGCTTAATCAGCCCCAGCATTTT
TRBD2,TRBJ2-1,TRBV27,.,19,CASSFYPLTSGSSYNEQFF,TGTGCCAGCAGTTTTTACCCTCTGACTAGCGGGAGTTCCTACAATGAGCAGTTCTTC
.,TRBJ2-4,TRBV28,.,17,CASSSPVGLSSKNIQYF,TGTGCCAGCAGCTCCCCGGTGGGGCTCTCTTCCAAAAACATTCAGTACTTC
TRBD1,TRBJ1-2,TRBV29-1,.,15,CSVGLRGQGNYGYTF,TGCAGCGTTGGCTTACGCGGACAGGGGAACTATGGCTACACCTTC
TRBD1,TRBJ2-7,TRBV11-3,once,14,CASSGTARFSEQYF,TGTGCCAGCAGCGGGACAGCCCGCTTTTCGGAGCAGTACTTC
TRBD2,TRBJ2-5,TRBV19,.,17,CASSIFVGASGSKTQYF,TGTGCCAGTAGTATCTTCGTTGGGGCTAGCGGGAGTAAGACCCAGTACTTC
.,TRBJ2-2,TRBV4-1,.,16,CPPSRPRTLNTGELFF,TGCCCCCCCAGCCGACCCAGGACTTTGAACACCGGGGAGCTGTTTTTT
.,TRBJ1-1,TRBV5-6,.,15,CASSDRTGRHTEAFF,TGTGCCAGCAGCGACCGTACAGGGCGCCACACTGAAGCTTTCTTT
.,TRBJ1-1,TRBV7-9,.,17,CASSLGGTNRANTEAFF,TGTGCCAGCAGCTTAGGAGGGACGAACAGGGCGAACACTGAAGCTTTCTTT
TRBD2,TRBJ2-7,TRBV20-1,.,15,CSASGLAGGGYEQYF,TGCAGTGCTAGTGGACTAGCGGGGGGGGGCTACGAGCAGTACTTC
.,TRBJ2-2,TRBV12-3/TRBV12-4,once,11,CASGTRLRLFF,TGTGCCAGCGGAACTAGATTAAGGCTGTTTTTT
.,TRBJ1-2,TRBV13,few,13,CASSFSLARGYTF,TGTGCCAGCAGCTTTAGCCTTGCTCGTGGCTACACCTTC
.,TRBJ2-2,TRBV5-1,.,14,CASSPVLNPGELFF,TGCGCCAGCAGCCCAGTTCTCAACCCAGGGGAGCTGTTTTTT
TRBD1,TRBJ1-1,TRBV5-1,.,16,CASSPTGSGVNTEAFF,TGCGCCAGCAGCCCGACAGGGTCGGGAGTCAACACTGAAGCTTTCTTT
.,TRBJ1-1,TRBV6-2/TRBV6-3,.,16,CASSIPGVRGNTEAFF,TGTGCCAGCAGTATTCCCGGGGTTCGGGGAAACACTGAAGCTTTCTTT
.,TRBJ1-4,TRBV7-8,once,13,CASSLAIGGKLFF,TGTGCCAGCAGCTTAGCGATCGGCGGAAAACTGTTTTTT
TRBD1,TRBJ1-5,TRBV5-5,.,16,CASSRGQGAPNQPQHF,TGTGCCAGCAGCCGGGGACAGGGGGCCCCCAATCAGCCCCAGCATTTT
.,TRBJ2-2,TRBV30,.,12,CAFTSIPGELFF,TGTGCCTTTACTAGTATCCCCGGGGAGCTGTTTTTT
TRBD2,TRBJ2-1,TRBV7-3,.,15,CASSLSLASGNEQFF,TGTGCCAGCAGCTTAAGCCTCGCTAGCGGGAATGAGCAGTTCTTC
TRBD1,TRBJ1-6,TRBV6-5,.,16,CASSYVGQGYNSPLHF,TGTGCCAGCAGTTACGTAGGACAGGGTTACAATTCACCCCTCCACTTT
TRBD2,TRBJ2-7,TRBV28,.,18,CASTVISPGLAGAYEQYF,TGTGCCAGCACTGTTATCTCTCCCGGACTAGCGGGGGCCTACGAGCAGTACTTC
.,TRBJ1-2,TRBV5-1,.,14,CASSLGSVNYGYTF,TGCGCCAGCAGCTTGGGGAGCGTTAACTATGGCTACACCTTC
TRBD1,TRBJ2-7,TRBV7-9,.,14,CASSRRGGPYEQYF,TGTGCCAGCAGCAGACGAGGGGGCCCCTACGAGCAGTACTTC
.,TRBJ2-7,TRBV5-5,.,13,CASSGRGSYEQYF,TGTGCCAGCAGTGGCCGAGGCAGTTACGAGCAGTACTTC
TRBD2,TRBJ2-3,TRBV30,once,15,CAWSRAGGRVDTQYF,TGTGCCTGGAGTCGTGCGGGGGGGCGGGTAGATACGCAGTATTTT
TRBD2,TRBJ2-1,TRBV9,once,22,CASSVASNVPGLAGGSYNEQFF,TGTGCCAGCAGCGTAGCGAGCAATGTTCCGGGACTAGCGGGAGGGTCCTACAATGAGCAGTTCTTC